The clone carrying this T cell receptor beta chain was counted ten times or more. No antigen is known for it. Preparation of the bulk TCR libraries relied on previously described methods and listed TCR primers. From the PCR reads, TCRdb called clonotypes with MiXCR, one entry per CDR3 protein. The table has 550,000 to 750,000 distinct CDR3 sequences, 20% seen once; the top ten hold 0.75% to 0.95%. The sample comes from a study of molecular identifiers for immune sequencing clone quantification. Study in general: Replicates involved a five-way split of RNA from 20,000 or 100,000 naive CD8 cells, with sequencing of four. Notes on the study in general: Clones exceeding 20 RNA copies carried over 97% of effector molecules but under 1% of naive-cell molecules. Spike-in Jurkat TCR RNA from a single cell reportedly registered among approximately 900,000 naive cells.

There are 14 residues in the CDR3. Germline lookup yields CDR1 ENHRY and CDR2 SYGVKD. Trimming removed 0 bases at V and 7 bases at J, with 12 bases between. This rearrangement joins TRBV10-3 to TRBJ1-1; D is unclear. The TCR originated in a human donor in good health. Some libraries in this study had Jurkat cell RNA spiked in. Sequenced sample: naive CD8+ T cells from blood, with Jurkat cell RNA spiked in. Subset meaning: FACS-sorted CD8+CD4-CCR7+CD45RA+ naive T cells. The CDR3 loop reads CAISESLSEIEAFF. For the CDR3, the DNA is TGTGCCATCAGTGAGTCACTGTCAGAGATTGAAGCTTTCTTT.